The 29 T cell receptor beta chains reported below all come from one sample, sequenced in a study of cytomegalovirus exposure and HLA in healthy donors. PCR amplification relied on 60 Vbeta primers (plus 13 Jbeta primers). Libraries were prepared by immunoSEQ multiplex PCR; TCRdb keeps only in-frame clonotypes and omits some of them. The table includes 150,000 or so clones, 72% detected once. The sequenced material came from PBMCs. Receptor source: a human donor in good health.

This clone has only a few counts. The V call is TRBV27, the J call TRBJ1-2; weak D call: TRBD1 (6 bases). The CDR3 extends over 14 amino acids. The germline V and J ends were trimmed by 4 bases and 2 bases, with 11 bases remaining between them. The germline V gene has CDR1 MNHEY and CDR2 SMNVEV (reference sequence). Here the CDR3 reads CASSSTGYNYGYTF. The DNA for the CDR3 is TGTGCCAGCAGTTCCACAGGGTACAACTATGGCTACACCTTC.

This chain links TRBV7-3 with TRBJ2-7, with 9 bases lining up with TRBD1. Germline V gene lookup returns CDR1 SGHTA and CDR2 FQGTGA. The trim removed 5 bases at V and 3 bases at J, leaving 5 bases unmatched. The CDR3 has 14 amino acids. The CDR3 sequence: CASSAGQGNYEQYF. The CDR3 nucleotides are TGTGCCAGCAGCGCGGGACAGGGAAACTACGAGCAGTACTTC.

V and J are TRBV14 and TRBJ1-6; D gene ambiguous. The germline V gene encodes CDR1 SGHDN and CDR2 FVKESK. The CDR3 sequence is 15 residues long. With 2 bases removed from V and 4 bases from J, the gap between germline ends came to 9 bases. CDR3 in amino acids: CASSQSPGYNSPLHF. CDR3 coding DNA: TGTGCCAGCAGCCAAAGTCCGGGGTATAATTCACCCCTCCACTTT.

The chain is built from TRBV27 and TRBJ1-6; maybe TRBD1 (6 bases). Germline-derived CDR1 and CDR2 are MNHEY and SMNVEV (reference sequence). V was cut by 4 bases and J by 4 bases, with 14 bases left in between. The CDR3 is 16 residues long. CDR3: CASSSSRDIYNSPLHF. CDR3 coding DNA: TGTGCCAGCAGTTCGTCCCGGGACATTTATAATTCACCCCTCCACTTT.

The chain couples TRBV6-5 to TRBJ2-7, with D possibly TRBD1 on 5 matching bases. This CDR3 region has 12 residues. Germline V gene sequence: CDR1 MNHEY, CDR2 SVGAGI. Trimming left V 7 bases short and J 6 bases short, with 13 bases between. The CDR3 bases are TGTGCCAGCAAAGGGGTCCCTGGCGAGCAGTACTTC. Protein sequence: CASKGVPGEQYF.

This chain links TRBV6-1 with TRBJ2-7, with TRBD1 matching 8 bases. The CDR3 is 15 residues long. Germline CDR1 and CDR2: MNHNS and SASEGT. With V trimmed by 1 base and J by 4 bases, 6 bases remained unmatched. CDR3 in DNA: TGTGCCAGCAGTGAAGAAGAGACAGGGGCATACGAGCAGTACTTC. Its protein product is CASSEEETGAYEQYF.

This clone was seen once. The chain is built from TRBV11-2 and TRBJ1-1; TRBD1 might be the D (6 bases). CDR3 length equals 15 residues. V gave up 5 bases and J gave up 1 base, with 14 bases separating them. Germline CDR1 is SGHAT and CDR2 is FQNNGV. The CDR3 DNA sequence: TGTGCCAGCAGCGCACTGACAGGCTCGAACACTGAAGCTTTCTTT. Translation gives CASSALTGSNTEAFF.

This clone was recorded a few times. The genes are TRBV19 and TRBJ2-1; 9 bases are shared with TRBD2. CDR1 is LNHDA, CDR2 SQIVND, per germline (reference sequence). The trim removed 4 bases at V and 7 bases at J, leaving 8 bases unmatched. The CDR3 is made up of 15 amino acids. The CDR3 sequence: CASSNSRGGRNEQFF. CDR3 in DNA: TGTGCCAGTAGTAACTCGCGGGGGGGCAGAAATGAGCAGTTCTTC. Full variable domain (rest looked up from reference TRBV19 and TRBJ2-1): DGGITQSPKYLFRKEGQNVTLSCEQNLNHDAMYWYRQDPGQGLRLIYYSQIVNDFQKGDIAEGYSVSREKKESFPLTVTSAQKNPTAFYLCASSNSRGGRNEQFFGPGTRLTVL.

The chain uses TRBV6-6 and TRBJ2-2; 11 nucleotides align to TRBD1. The J segment lost 6 bases and the V segment lost 5 bases, leaving 2 bases of the junction unmatched. Germline assignment: CDR1 MNHNY and CDR2 SVGAGI (reference sequence). The CDR3 runs 14 residues. For the CDR3, the DNA is TGTGCCAGCAGTCGGGACAGGGGGTCCGGGGAGCTGTTTTTT. Translated, it gives CASSRDRGSGELFF.

The CDR3 spells CASSPQRTTEQYF. CDR3 sequence (DNA): TGTGCCAGCTCACCACAGCGTACCACCGAGCAGTACTTC. The chain joins TRBV18 to TRBJ2-7; D ambiguous. The CDR3 has 13 residues. Per the germline V gene, CDR1 is KGHSH and CDR2 is LQKENI. V lost 1 base, J lost 6 bases, and 10 bases lay in between.

V and J are TRBV7-3 and TRBJ1-1; 7 positions agree with TRBD1. J gave up 3 bases and V 5 bases, and 9 bases lay outside the gene matches. The CDR3 runs 15 residues. Per germline, CDR1 SGHTA and CDR2 FQGTGA. As DNA, the CDR3 is TGTGCCAGCAGCCCCCACAGGGGTACCGACACTGAAGCTTTCTTT. It codes for CASSPHRGTDTEAFF.

In DNA form, the CDR3 reads TGTGCCTGGTCGGCCAGGCGGAACACTGAAGCTTTCTTT. Its protein is CAWSARRNTEAFF. V and J are TRBV30 and TRBJ1-1; D remains unclear. The CDR3 runs 13 residues. Germline assignment: CDR1 GTSNPN and CDR2 SVGIG (reference sequence). Trimming stripped 5 bases from V and 1 base from J, with 11 bases between.

This sequence joins TRBV6-5 and TRBJ1-1; D might be TRBD1 (5 bases). The CDR3 is 13 amino acids. The V end was cut by 6 bases, the J end by 10 bases, with 18 bases between. The germline V gene encodes CDR1 MNHEY and CDR2 SVGAGI. The CDR3 DNA sequence: TGTGCCAGCAGCACCGGTAGGTCCGGGGGAGCTTTCTTT. It encodes CASSTGRSGGAFF.

V and J are TRBV14 and TRBJ1-5, with D uncertain. The CDR3 sequence is 14 residues long. CDR1 and CDR2 (germline): SGHDN, FVKESK. Trimming removed 1 base from V and 11 bases from J, with 15 bases in between. CDR3 residues: CASSQGSPVLTQHF. CDR3 in DNA: TGTGCCAGCAGCCAAGGGAGCCCCGTCTTGACCCAGCATTTT.

The V gene is TRBV14, the J gene TRBJ2-3; a possible D gene is TRBD2 (5 bases). The CDR3 is made up of 14 amino acids. CDR1 and CDR2 from the germline V gene are SGHDN and FVKESK. Trimming stripped 5 bases from V and 0 bases from J, with 9 bases between. CDR3 DNA sequence: TGTGCCAGCAGCGGACTCTCTAGCACAGATACGCAGTATTTT. Encoded protein: CASSGLSSTDTQYF.

Here the CDR3 reads CAISESTGVLSGANVLTF. The CDR3 coding sequence is TGTGCCATCAGTGAGTCGACAGGGGTCCTCTCTGGGGCCAACGTCCTGACTTTC. V is TRBV10-3 and J is TRBJ2-6; 8 nucleotides match TRBD1. The CDR3 sequence is 18 residues long. CDR1 is ENHRY and CDR2 is SYGVKD in the germline V gene. The J segment lost 0 bases and the V segment lost 0 bases, leaving 4 bases of the junction unmatched.

J is TRBJ1-3 and V is TRBV7-9; 9 nucleotides agree with TRBD1. The V gene end was trimmed by 3 bases and the J gene end by 1 base; junction bases not matched to a gene: 1. The CDR3 spans 15 residues. CDR1 is SEHNR, CDR2 FQNEAQ, per germline (reference sequence). The CDR3 loop is CASSLTGGSGNTIYF. In nucleotides, the CDR3 is TGTGCCAGCAGCTTGACAGGGGGTTCTGGAAACACCATATATTTT.

This rearrangement joins TRBV27 to TRBJ1-5; TRBD1 might be the D (5 bases). Germline values: CDR1 MNHEY, CDR2 SMNVEV (reference sequence). The CDR3 contains 13 residues. Between the trimmed V and J ends, which lost 11 bases and 2 bases, there was a span of 13 bases. The CDR3 sequence is CASGETGNQPQHF. The DNA of the CDR3 is TGTGCCTCGGGGGAGACGGGCAATCAGCCCCAGCATTTT.

The sample holds a few counts of this clone. The chain combines TRBV7-9 with TRBJ1-1; D remains ambiguous. Germline CDR1 and CDR2: SEHNR and FQNEAQ (reference sequence). The CDR3 length is 11 residues. V was shortened by 10 bases and J by 1 base, with 7 bases between the two germline ends. The CDR3: CANQENTEAFF. The CDR3 coding sequence is TGTGCCAACCAGGAGAACACTGAAGCTTTCTTT.

Notes on this clone: One junction end disagrees with the germline gene, perhaps due to a read error. J is TRBJ1-2 and V is TRBV27; TRBD1 aligns across 7 bases. The CDR3 contains 13 residues. Germline CDR1 and CDR2: MNHEY and SMNVEV (reference sequence). The CDR3 nucleotides read TGTGCCAGCAGTTTATCAGGGGGCGCTGGCTGCACCTTC. Protein product: CASSLSGGAGCTF.

This chain links TRBV9 with TRBJ1-1; D gene uncertain. V lost 0 bases and J lost 4, with 19 bases in between. Per germline, CDR1 SGDLS and CDR2 YYNGEE. The CDR3 has 17 amino acids. The CDR3 sequence: CASSVGDRIPTGTEAFF. CDR3 nucleotides: TGTGCCAGCAGCGTAGGAGACCGAATACCTACGGGCACTGAAGCTTTCTTT.

V is TRBV27 and J is TRBJ1-1, with 9 positions matching TRBD1. The length of the CDR3 is 15 residues. Germline V gene data show CDR1 as MNHEY and CDR2 as SMNVEV (reference sequence). V gave up 0 bases and J gave up 4 bases; unmatched junction bases: 3. The CDR3 coding sequence is TGTGCCAGCAGTTTATCGGACAGGGGAGGCACTGAAGCTTTCTTT. This translates into CASSLSDRGGTEAFF.

This clone appeared a few times. The V and J genes are TRBV7-2 and TRBJ1-4; D is unresolved. This CDR3 has 15 amino acids. Germline V gene sequence: CDR1 SGHTA, CDR2 FQGNSA. The V end was cut by 1 base, the J end by 8 bases, with 14 bases between. CDR3 coding DNA: TGTGCCAGCAGCTTAGTAGCGGCAGGCGGCGAAAAACTGTTTTTT. Its protein is CASSLVAAGGEKLFF.

The chain recombines TRBV29-1 with TRBJ2-2; 7 bases map to TRBD2. The J segment lost 0 bases and the V segment lost 4 bases, leaving 2 bases of the junction unmatched. Germline assignment: CDR1 SQVTM and CDR2 ANQGSEA. The CDR3 consists of 14 residues. CDR3 sequence reads: CSVGEGSNTGELFF. The CDR3, as DNA: TGCAGCGTTGGGGAGGGATCGAACACCGGGGAGCTGTTTTTT.

This clone appeared a few times. The chain recombines TRBV19 with TRBJ2-7, with D perhaps TRBD1 (6 bases). Trimming removed 10 bases at V and 1 base at J, with 17 bases between. The CDR3 is 14 residues long. Germline-derived CDR1 and CDR2 are LNHDA and SQIVND (reference sequence). For the CDR3, the DNA is TGTGCCACGATGCGGACAGTTGCTTCCTACGAGCAGTACTTC. This encodes CATMRTVASYEQYF.

There are a few counts of this clone. The chain links TRBV5-1 to TRBJ2-1; D is uncertain. Germline lookup yields CDR1 SGHRS and CDR2 YFSETQ. Deletions cut 0 bases from V and 6 bases from J, with 7 bases between. The CDR3 spans 13 residues. CDR3 coding DNA: TGCGCCAGCAGCTTGGCGGCTAGCAATGAGCAGTTCTTC. This gives the protein CASSLAASNEQFF.

The chain joins TRBV30 to TRBJ1-4; perhaps TRBD1 as D (5 bases). The CDR3 totals 14 residues. CDR1 GTSNPN and CDR2 SVGIG come from the germline V gene (reference sequence). V lost 5 bases and J lost 8, with 18 bases in between. In nucleotides, the CDR3 is TGTGCCTGGGTCCCCGGAGGGGTTGCGGAAAAACTGTTTTTT. Amino acid sequence: CAWVPGGVAEKLFF.

This rearrangement joins TRBV9 to TRBJ2-5, with TRBD1 identical over 9 bases. The CDR3 is made up of 14 amino acids. J gave up 3 bases and V 7 bases, and 7 bases lay outside the gene matches. Germline CDR1 and CDR2: SGDLS and YYNGEE. The CDR3 DNA follows: TGTGCCAGCGGGTCGACAGGGGGAAAAGAGACCCAGTACTTC. Its translation is CASGSTGGKETQYF.

J is TRBJ2-7 and V is TRBV18; D remains ambiguous. Germline V lookup: CDR1 KGHSH, CDR2 LQKENI. The length of the CDR3 is 12 residues. Trimming took off 5 bases at V and 3 bases at J, with 8 bases between the two ends. The CDR3 loop reads CASSKGDYEQYF. CDR3 bases: TGTGCCAGCTCAAAAGGAGACTACGAGCAGTACTTC.